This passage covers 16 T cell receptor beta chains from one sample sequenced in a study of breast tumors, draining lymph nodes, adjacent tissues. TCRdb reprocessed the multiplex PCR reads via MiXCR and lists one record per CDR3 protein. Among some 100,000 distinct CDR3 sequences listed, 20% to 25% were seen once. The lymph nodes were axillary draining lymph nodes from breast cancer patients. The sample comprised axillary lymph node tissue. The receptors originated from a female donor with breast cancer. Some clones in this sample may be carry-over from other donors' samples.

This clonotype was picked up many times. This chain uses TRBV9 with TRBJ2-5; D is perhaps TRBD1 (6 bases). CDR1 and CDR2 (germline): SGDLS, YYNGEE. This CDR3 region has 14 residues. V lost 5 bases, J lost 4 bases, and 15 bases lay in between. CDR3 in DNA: TGTGCCAGCAGTTTCGGGACAAATGGAGAGACCCAGTACTTC. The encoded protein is CASSFGTNGETQYF.

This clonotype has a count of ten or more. The chain's CDR3 is CASSKLAGGTDTQYF. CDR3 sequence (DNA): TGCGCCAGCAGCAAGCTAGCGGGGGGCACAGATACGCAGTATTTT. This chain links TRBV5-1 with TRBJ2-3; TRBD2 aligns across 10 bases. The germline gives CDR1 SGHRS, CDR2 YFSETQ. The CDR3 is 15 residues long. Germline trimming cut 4 bases from V and 1 base from J; bases unmatched to any gene: 3. The complete variable domain, with remaining parts taken from reference TRBV5-1 and TRBJ2-3, reads KAGVTQTPRYLIKTRGQQVTLSCSPISGHRSVSWYQQTPGQGLQFLFEYFSETQRNKGNFPGRFSGRQFSNSRSEMNVSTLELGDSALYLCASSKLAGGTDTQYFGPGTRLTVL.

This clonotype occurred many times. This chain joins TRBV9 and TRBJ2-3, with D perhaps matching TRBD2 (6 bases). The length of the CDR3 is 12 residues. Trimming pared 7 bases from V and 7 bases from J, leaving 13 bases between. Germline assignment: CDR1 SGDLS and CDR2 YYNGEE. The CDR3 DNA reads TGTGCCAGCGAAGGCAGGGACTATACGCAGTATTTT. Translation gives CASEGRDYTQYF.

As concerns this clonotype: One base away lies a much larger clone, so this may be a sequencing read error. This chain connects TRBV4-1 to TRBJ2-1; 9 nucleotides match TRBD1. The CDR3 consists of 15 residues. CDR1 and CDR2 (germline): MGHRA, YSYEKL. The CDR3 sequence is CASTQAGQGYSEQFF. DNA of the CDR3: TGCGCCAGCACCCAAGCGGGACAGGGATACAGTGAGCAGTTCTTC.

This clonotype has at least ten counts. CDR3 protein: CASSLGQGAIGYTF. The CDR3 DNA reads TGTGCCAGCAGCTTGGGACAGGGGGCAATTGGCTACACCTTC. The chain couples TRBV5-6 to TRBJ1-2; 10 positions match TRBD1. The V segment lost 0 bases and the J segment 7 bases; nucleotides outside the gene matches: 3. Germline V gene data show CDR1 as SGHDT and CDR2 as YYEEEE. The CDR3 runs to 14 residues.

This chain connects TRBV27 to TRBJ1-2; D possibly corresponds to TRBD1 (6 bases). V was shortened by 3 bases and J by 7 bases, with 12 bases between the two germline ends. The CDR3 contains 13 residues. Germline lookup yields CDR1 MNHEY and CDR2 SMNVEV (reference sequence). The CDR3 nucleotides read TGTGCCAGCAGTTTTGGGATCAGGGGTGGCTACACCTTC. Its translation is CASSFGIRGGYTF.

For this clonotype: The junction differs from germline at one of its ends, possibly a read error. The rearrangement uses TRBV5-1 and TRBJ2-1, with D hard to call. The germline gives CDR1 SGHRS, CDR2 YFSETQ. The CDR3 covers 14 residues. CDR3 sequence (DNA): TGCGCCAGCAGGGGAAACGGAACTTACAATGAGCAGTTCTTT. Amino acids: CASRGNGTYNEQFF.

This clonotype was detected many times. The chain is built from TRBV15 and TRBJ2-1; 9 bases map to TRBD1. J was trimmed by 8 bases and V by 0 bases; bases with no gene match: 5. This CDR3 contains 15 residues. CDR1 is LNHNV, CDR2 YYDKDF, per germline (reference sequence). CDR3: CATSREGTGYHEQFF. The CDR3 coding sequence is TGTGCCACCAGCAGAGAGGGGACAGGGTATCATGAGCAGTTCTTC.

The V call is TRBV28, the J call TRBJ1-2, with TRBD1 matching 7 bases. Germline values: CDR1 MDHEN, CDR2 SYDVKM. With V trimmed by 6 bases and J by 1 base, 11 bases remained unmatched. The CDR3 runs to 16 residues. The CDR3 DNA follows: TGTGCCAGCAGCATACCGGGACAGCAATATAACTATGGCTACACCTTC. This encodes CASSIPGQQYNYGYTF.

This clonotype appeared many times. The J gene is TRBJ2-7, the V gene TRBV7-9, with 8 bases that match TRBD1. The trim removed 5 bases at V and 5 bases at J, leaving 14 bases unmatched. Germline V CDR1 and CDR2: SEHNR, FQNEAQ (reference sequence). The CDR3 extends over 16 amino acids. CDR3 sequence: CASSTDRAPHGDEQYF. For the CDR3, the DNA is TGTGCCAGCAGCACGGACAGGGCTCCACACGGGGACGAGCAGTACTTC. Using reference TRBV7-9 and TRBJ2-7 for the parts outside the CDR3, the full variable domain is DTGVSQNPRHKITKRGQNVTFRCDPISEHNRLYWYRQTLGQGPEFLTYFQNEAQLEKSRLLSDRFSAERPKGSFSTLEIQRTEQGDSAMYLCASSTDRAPHGDEQYFGPGTRLTVT.

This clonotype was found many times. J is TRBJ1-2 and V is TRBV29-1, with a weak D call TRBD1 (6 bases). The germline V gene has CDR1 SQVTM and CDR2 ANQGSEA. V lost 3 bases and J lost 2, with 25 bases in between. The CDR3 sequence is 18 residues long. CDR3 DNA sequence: TGCAGCGTTGAGAAAGGGTCGTCGTGGGGCAGGGGAAACTATGGCTACACCTTC. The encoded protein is CSVEKGSSWGRGNYGYTF.

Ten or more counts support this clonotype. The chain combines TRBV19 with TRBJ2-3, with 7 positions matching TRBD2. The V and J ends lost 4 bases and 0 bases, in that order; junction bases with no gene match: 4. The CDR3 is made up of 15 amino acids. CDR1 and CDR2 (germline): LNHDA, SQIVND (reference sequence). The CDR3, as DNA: TGTGCCAGTAGTACCTTGGGAGGGAGCACAGATACGCAGTATTTT. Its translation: CASSTLGGSTDTQYF. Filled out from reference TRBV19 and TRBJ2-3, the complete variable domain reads DGGITQSPKYLFRKEGQNVTLSCEQNLNHDAMYWYRQDPGQGLRLIYYSQIVNDFQKGDIAEGYSVSREKKESFPLTVTSAQKNPTAFYLCASSTLGGSTDTQYFGPGTRLTVL.

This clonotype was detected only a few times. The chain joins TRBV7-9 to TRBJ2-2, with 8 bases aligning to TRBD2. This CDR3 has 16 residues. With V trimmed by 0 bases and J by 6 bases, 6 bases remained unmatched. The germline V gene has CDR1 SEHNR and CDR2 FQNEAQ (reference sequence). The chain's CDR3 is CASSLAAGGSPGELFF. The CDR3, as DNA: TGTGCCAGCAGCTTAGCGGCGGGGGGCTCCCCCGGGGAGCTGTTTTTT.

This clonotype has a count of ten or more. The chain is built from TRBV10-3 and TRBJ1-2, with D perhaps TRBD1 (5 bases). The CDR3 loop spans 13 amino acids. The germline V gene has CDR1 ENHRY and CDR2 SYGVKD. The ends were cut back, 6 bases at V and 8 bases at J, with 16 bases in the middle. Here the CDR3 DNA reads TGTGCCATCAGGACTGGAGGGACTGGGGGCTACACCTTC. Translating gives CAIRTGGTGGYTF.

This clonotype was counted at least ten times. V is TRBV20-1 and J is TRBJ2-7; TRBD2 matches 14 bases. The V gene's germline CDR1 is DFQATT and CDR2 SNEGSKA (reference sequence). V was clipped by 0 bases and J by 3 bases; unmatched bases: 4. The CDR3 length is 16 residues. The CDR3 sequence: CSARDSGTSGSYEQYF. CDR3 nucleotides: TGCAGTGCTAGAGATTCTGGGACTAGCGGGAGCTACGAGCAGTACTTC.

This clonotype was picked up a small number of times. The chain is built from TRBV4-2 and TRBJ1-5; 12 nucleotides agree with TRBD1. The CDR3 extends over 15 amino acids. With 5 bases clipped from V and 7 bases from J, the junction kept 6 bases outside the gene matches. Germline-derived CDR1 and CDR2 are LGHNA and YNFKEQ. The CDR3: CASSTGQGASQPQHF. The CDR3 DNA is TGTGCCAGCAGCACGGGACAGGGGGCGTCACAGCCCCAGCATTTT.